This T cell receptor (beta chain) was sequenced in a study of blood T cell repertoires in COVID-19. TCRdb's table, derived via immunoSEQ multiplex PCR, lists solely in-frame clones and lacks some. The table includes hundreds of thousands of clones, approximately 90% detected once. Researchers sorted participants into cohorts using their self-reported clinical history. Recovered status in Cohort 3 required two negative PCRs, clearance, or symptom resolution. Looked up from germline, CDR1 is SGHTA and CDR2 is FQGNSA. The length of the CDR3 is 19 residues. V shed 5 bases and J shed 1 base, with 21 bases lying between them. This clone was seen once.

The sequence was collected from a woman between 45 and 60 years old who had recovered from COVID-19. Sequencing input: PBMCs or T cells enriched from blood (not recorded which). The rearrangement links TRBV7-2 to TRBJ2-6; D is ambiguous. In DNA, the CDR3 is TGTGCCAGCAGCGTACGTGGGCTATCTCTGAGATCTGGGGCCAACGTCCTGACTTTC. It encodes CASSVRGLSLRSGANVLTF.